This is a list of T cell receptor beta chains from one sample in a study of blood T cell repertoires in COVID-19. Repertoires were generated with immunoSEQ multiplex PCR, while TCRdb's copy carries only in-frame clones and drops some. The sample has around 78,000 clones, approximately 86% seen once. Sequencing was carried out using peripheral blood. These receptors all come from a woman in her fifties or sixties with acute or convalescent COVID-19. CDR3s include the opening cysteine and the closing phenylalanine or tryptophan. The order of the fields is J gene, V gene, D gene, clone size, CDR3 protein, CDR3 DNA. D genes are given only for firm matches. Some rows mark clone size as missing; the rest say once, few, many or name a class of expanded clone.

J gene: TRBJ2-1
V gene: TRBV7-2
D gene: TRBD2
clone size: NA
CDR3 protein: CASSPRLAGEVEQFF
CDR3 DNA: TGTGCCAGCAGCCCGCGACTAGCGGGAGAGGTTGAGCAGTTCTTC

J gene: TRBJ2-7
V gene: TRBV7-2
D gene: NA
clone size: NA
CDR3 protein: CASSPGTKNYEQYF
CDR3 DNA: TGTGCCAGCAGCCCCGGGACAAAAAACTACGAGCAGTACTTC

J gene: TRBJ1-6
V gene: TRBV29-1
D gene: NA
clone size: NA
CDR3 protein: CSVSSVDTENSPLHF
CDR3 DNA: TGCAGCGTTAGTTCGGTGGACACGGAAAATTCACCCCTCCACTTT

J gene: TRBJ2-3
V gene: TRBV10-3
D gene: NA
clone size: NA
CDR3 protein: CAISESQGHTDTQYF
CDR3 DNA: TGTGCCATCAGTGAGAGTCAGGGGCACACAGATACGCAGTATTTT

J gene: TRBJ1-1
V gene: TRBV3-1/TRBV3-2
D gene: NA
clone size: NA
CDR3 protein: CASSPGAGNTEAFF
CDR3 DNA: TGTGCCAGCAGCCCAGGGGCAGGGAACACTGAAGCTTTCTTT

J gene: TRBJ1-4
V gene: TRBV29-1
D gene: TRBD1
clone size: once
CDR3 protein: CSVVQGGEKLFF
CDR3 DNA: TGCAGCGTTGTACAGGGGGGTGAAAAACTGTTTTTT

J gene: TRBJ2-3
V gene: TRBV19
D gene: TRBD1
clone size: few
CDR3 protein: CASSPDRGRLDTQYF
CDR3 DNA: TGTGCCAGTAGCCCGGACAGGGGCCGCCTGGATACGCAGTATTTT

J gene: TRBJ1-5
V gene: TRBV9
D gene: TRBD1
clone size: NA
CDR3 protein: CASSADSGGEGQPQHF
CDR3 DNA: TGTGCCAGCAGCGCAGACTCAGGGGGTGAGGGTCAGCCCCAGCATTTT

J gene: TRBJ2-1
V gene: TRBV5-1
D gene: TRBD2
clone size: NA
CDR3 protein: CASSPKQGGLADAVEQFF
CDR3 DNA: TGCGCCAGCAGCCCTAAACAAGGTGGGCTAGCGGATGCCGTAGAGCAGTTCTTC

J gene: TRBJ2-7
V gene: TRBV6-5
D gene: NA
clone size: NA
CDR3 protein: CASNRRTAYEQYF
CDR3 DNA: TGTGCCAGCAACAGGAGAACGGCCTACGAGCAGTACTTC

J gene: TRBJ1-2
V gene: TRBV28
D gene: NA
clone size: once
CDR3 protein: CASSLTGTLAYGYTF
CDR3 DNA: TGTGCCAGCAGTTTAACGGGTACTCTAGCCTATGGCTACACCTTC

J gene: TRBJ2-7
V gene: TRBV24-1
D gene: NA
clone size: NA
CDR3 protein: CATSAVEGVQYF
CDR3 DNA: TGTGCCACCAGTGCTGTCGAGGGGGTGCAGTACTTC

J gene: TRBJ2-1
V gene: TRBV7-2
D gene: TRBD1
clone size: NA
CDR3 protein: CASSSGQLQEQFF
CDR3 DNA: TGTGCCAGCAGCTCGGGACAGCTGCAAGAGCAGTTCTTC

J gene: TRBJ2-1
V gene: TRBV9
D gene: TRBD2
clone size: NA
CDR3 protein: CASSVEVGRGSYNEQFF
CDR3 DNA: TGTGCCAGCAGCGTAGAAGTGGGGAGGGGCTCCTACAATGAGCAGTTCTTC

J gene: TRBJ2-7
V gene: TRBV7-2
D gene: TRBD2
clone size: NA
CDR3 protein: CASRRGGSGSYEQYF
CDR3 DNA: TGTGCCAGCAGAAGGGGAGGTAGCGGGAGCTACGAGCAGTACTTC

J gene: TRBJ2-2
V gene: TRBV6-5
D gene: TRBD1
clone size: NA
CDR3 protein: CASRWDRRTGELFF
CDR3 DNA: TGTGCCAGCAGATGGGACAGGCGCACCGGGGAGCTGTTTTTT

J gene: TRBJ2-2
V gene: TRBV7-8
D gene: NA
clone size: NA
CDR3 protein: CASSLAQGMNTGELFF
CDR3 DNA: TGTGCCAGCAGCTTAGCGCAGGGGATGAACACCGGGGAGCTGTTTTTT

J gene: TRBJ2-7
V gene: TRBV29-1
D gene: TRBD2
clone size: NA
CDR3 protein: CSVGTSGFEQYF
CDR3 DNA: TGCAGCGTCGGGACTAGCGGGTTCGAGCAGTACTTC

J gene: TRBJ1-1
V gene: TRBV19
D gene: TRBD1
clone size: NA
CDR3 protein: CASEDRRYEAFF
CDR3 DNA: TGTGCCAGTGAGGACAGGCGGTATGAAGCTTTCTTT

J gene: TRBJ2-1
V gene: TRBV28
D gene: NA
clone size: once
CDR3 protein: CAAQGSTYYNEQFF
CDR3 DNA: TGTGCCGCCCAGGGGTCCACGTACTACAATGAGCAGTTCTTC

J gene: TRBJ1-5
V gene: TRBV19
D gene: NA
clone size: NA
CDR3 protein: CASSMAFGQPQHF
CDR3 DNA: TGTGCCAGTAGTATGGCCTTCGGGCAGCCCCAGCATTTT

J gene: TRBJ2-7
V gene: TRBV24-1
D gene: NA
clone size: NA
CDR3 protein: CATSSQGIAGEQYF
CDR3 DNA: TGTGCCACCAGTTCCCAGGGTATCGCTGGTGAGCAGTACTTC

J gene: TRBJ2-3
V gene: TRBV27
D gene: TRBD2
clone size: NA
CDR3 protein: CASSLNRGGVSDTQYF
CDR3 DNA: TGTGCCAGCAGTTTAAACCGCGGGGGGGTATCAGATACGCAGTATTTT

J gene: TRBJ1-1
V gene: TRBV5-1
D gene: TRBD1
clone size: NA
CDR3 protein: CASSPRDSRNTEAFF
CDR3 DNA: TGCGCCAGCAGCCCACGGGACAGTAGGAACACTGAAGCTTTCTTT

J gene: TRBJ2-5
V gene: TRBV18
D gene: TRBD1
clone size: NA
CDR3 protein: CASSPATGGTETQYF
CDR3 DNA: TGTGCCAGCTCACCAGCGACAGGGGGGACAGAGACCCAGTACTTC

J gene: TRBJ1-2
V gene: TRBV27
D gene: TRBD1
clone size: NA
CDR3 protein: CASSSGQLPNYGYTF
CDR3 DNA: TGTGCCAGCAGTTCGGGACAGCTACCTAACTATGGCTACACCTTC

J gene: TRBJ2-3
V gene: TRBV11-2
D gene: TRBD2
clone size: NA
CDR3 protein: CASSLRAGGTLDTQYF
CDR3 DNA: TGTGCCAGCAGCTTAAGGGCGGGGGGCACCTTGGATACGCAGTATTTT

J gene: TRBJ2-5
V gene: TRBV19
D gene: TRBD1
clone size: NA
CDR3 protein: CASSLTGTEETQYF
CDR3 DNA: TGTGCCAGTAGTTTAACCGGGACAGAAGAGACCCAGTACTTC

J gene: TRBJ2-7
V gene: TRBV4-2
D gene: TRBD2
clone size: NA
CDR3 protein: CASSQAATSGGPPYEQYF
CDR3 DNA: TGTGCCAGCAGCCAAGCGGCCACTAGCGGGGGGCCCCCCTACGAGCAGTACTTC

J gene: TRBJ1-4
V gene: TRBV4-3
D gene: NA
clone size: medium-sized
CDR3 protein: CASSKSTAQYNEKLFF
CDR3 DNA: TGCGCCAGCAGCAAAAGCACTGCACAGTACAATGAAAAACTGTTTTTT

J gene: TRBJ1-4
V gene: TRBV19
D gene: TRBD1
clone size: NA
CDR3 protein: CASSIQGANEKLFF
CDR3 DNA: TGTGCCAGTAGTATACAGGGGGCTAATGAAAAACTGTTTTTT

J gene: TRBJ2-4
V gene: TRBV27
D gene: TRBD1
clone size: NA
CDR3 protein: CASSSPGQGNIQYF
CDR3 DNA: TGTGCCAGCAGTTCCCCGGGACAGGGGAACATTCAGTACTTC

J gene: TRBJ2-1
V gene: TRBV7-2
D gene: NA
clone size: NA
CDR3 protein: CASRPQARVSYNEQFF
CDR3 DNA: TGTGCCAGCAGGCCCCAGGCCAGGGTTTCGTACAATGAGCAGTTCTTC

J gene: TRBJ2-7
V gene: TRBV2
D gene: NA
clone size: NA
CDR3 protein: CASNAPEGRDYEQYF
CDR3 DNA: TGTGCCAGCAACGCTCCGGAAGGACGGGACTACGAGCAGTACTTC

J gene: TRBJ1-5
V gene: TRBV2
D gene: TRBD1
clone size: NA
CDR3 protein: CASSDDREVQPQHF
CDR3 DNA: TGTGCCAGCAGTGACGACAGGGAGGTTCAGCCCCAGCATTTT

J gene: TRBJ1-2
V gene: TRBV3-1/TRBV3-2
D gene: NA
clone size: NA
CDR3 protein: CASSQDITVYGYTF
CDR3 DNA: TGTGCCAGCAGCCAAGATATTACAGTTTATGGCTACACCTTC

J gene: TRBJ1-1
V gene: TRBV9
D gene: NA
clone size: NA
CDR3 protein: CASSVAGRGDTEAFF
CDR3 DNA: TGTGCCAGCAGCGTAGCGGGGAGGGGGGATACTGAAGCTTTCTTT

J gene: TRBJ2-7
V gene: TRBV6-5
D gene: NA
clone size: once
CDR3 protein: CASSSFYEQYF
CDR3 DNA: TGTGCCAGCAGTTCCTTCTACGAGCAGTACTTC

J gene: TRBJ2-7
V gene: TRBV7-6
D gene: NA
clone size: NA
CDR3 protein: CASSLRGGGGNEQYF
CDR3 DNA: TGTGCCAGCAGCTTACGGGGCGGGGGCGGTAACGAGCAGTACTTC

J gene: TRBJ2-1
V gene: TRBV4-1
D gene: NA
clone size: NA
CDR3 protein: CASSQDAGYNEQFF
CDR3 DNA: TGCGCCAGCAGCCAAGACGCCGGCTACAATGAGCAGTTCTTC